This TCR beta chain derives from a study of T cell responses to AZD1222 COVID-19 vaccine. Concerning this clone itself: Its antigen is unknown.

Findings and limits, study-wide: Increases in Spike-specific TCR breadth and depth were seen after two AZD1222 doses.

Profiled with immunoSEQ multiplex PCR; TCRdb holds only in-frame clones, not every one. The sample shows 130,000 or so clones, over 90% of them seen only once. Source: peripheral blood, taken on day 0 of AZD1222 vaccination. The TCR comes from an adult in good health.

The DNA for the CDR3 is TGTGCCAGCAGCGTAGAACTAGCCGATTACACAGATACGCAGTATTTT. Translated: CASSVELADYTDTQYF. The V and J genes are TRBV9 and TRBJ2-3; D perhaps matches TRBD2 (6 bases). This CDR3 spans 16 amino acids. In germline, CDR1 is SGDLS, CDR2 YYNGEE. The V end lost 0 bases, the J end lost 2 bases, and 13 bases lay between the germline ends.